This TCR beta chain was identified in a study of radiation and T cells in renal cell carcinoma. About this clone: Its target is unknown.

This table comes from immunoSEQ multiplex PCR, and its TCRdb copy is limited to in-frame clones, with some not included. The repertoire includes around 94,000 clones, 80% to 90% of them detected once, and around 7.9% sits in the top ten. Time point reported: baseline pretreatment blood. Treatment specified: 15 Gy SBRT to primary tumor, nephrectomy 4 weeks later. Study observations and caveats: In blood, top tumor clones expanded by 2 weeks, shrinking by 4.

In germline, CDR1 is MNHNY, CDR2 SVGAGI (reference sequence). Trimming left V 6 bases short and J 4 bases short, with 12 bases between. The CDR3 extends over 13 amino acids. The TCR originated in a man in his fifties or sixties with renal cell carcinoma. This specimen was blood, taken from a patient whose treatment included radiotherapy and nephrectomy. The V call is TRBV6-6, the J call TRBJ1-1; D possibly corresponds to TRBD1 (5 bases). The CDR3 sequence is CASRLGGFTEAFF. The CDR3 nucleotides read TGTGCCAGCAGACTTGGGGGGTTCACTGAAGCTTTCTTT.